This entry features one TCR beta chain sequence. The data were obtained in a study of blood T cell repertoires in COVID-19. For the study at large: From the United States, Italy and Spain came samples of acute and convalescent COVID-19. Sources were T cells, B-cell-depleted T cells, or PBMCs; the material itself was cDNA or gDNA.

Across 20 to 25 US areas, participants ranged in age from about 18 to 90 years. Researchers sorted participants into cohorts using their self-reported clinical history. Method: immunoSEQ multiplex PCR; TCRdb's copy keeps in-frame clones and lacks some. The sample has 300,000 to 400,000 clones, around 89% seen once. The sample comprised PBMCs or T cells enriched from blood (not recorded which). The receptor was derived from a woman between 25 and 40 years old with acute COVID-19.

CDR3 loop: CASSRDSYGYTF. For the CDR3, the DNA is TGTGCCAGTAGTAGAGACAGCTATGGCTACACCTTC. J is TRBJ1-2 and V is TRBV19; D perhaps matches TRBD1 (5 bases). Germline V gene sequence: CDR1 LNHDA, CDR2 SQIVND (reference sequence). There are 12 residues in the CDR3. V lost 4 bases to trimming and J lost 4 bases, with 7 bases between them.